This record concerns one T cell receptor beta chain sequence. This clonotype was seen only a few times. Its antigen target is currently unknown. No much larger clonotype is one base removed from it; base qualities were not supplied. The roughly 39 donors, aged roughly 6 to 100 years, were systemically healthy Caucasian individuals from Russia. Approximately 10 milliliters of peripheral blood were collected from each donor into EDTA-treated Vacutainer tubes. Ficoll-Paque density-gradient centrifugation was used to isolate PBMCs, with at least 6 million per sample. Trizol reagent was used to extract total RNA from PBMCs, with at least 5.5 micrograms per sample. For every donor, an aliquot of PBMCs went through flow cytometry to measure the percentages of naive CD45RAhigh/CD27high T cells. This entry comes from a study of blood T cells in healthy people across ages (dated by TCRdb to between 2014 and 2017). Describing the broader study: In model experiments, template switching captured about one uniquely barcoded TCR beta cDNA molecule for every two T cells. To track age-related changes in TCR beta repertoire diversity, the study relied on deep sequencing normalized with unique cDNA molecular identifiers. The donors were split into four age groups: young (average roughly 15 years), middle-aged (39), aged (approximately 60) and long-lived (approximately 89). To avoid experimental bias, donors of different ages were distributed randomly across sequencing lanes. Two additional independent replicas of 1 million unique cDNA reads from the same blood draw were analyzed for two donors (one aged 18 to 30 and one aged 80 or older).

Findings and caveats that apply to the study as a whole: Compared with the aged group, the long-lived group had more naive CD4+ T cells, fewer expanded clones and increased TCR diversity, suggesting age selection. Observed TCR beta diversity per million T cells fell roughly linearly with age, and a significant reduction was already apparent by age roughly 40. Bulk unsorted PBMC profiling prevented conclusive comparison of naive and antigen-experienced compartments. Estimates of total diversity based on one million sequenced T cells were regarded as lower bounds and as underestimates. There was a strong correlation between observed TCR beta diversity and the percentage of naive T cells measured by flow cytometry. Donor CMV infection status was unknown, potentially confounding age-related changes in expanded clonotypes.

The CDR3 runs 15 residues from the cysteine to the phenylalanine. Only the CDR3 region is kept as DNA, spanning 45 bases read in frame from base 1. The V end gives up 0 bases and the J end 5 bases, leaving 5 bases in the junction not matched to a gene. The germline V gene (reference sequence) provides CDR1 DFQATT and CDR2 SNEGSKA. The library was made by 5' RACE. Sequencing was performed on an Illumina HiSeq 2500. A second PCR of roughly 6 to 11 cycles was performed with a sample-barcoded 5' primer and a J-beta primer mix. A template-switch 5' adaptor carrying 12 random nucleotides introduced a unique molecular identifier onto each TCR beta cDNA molecule. At least 2.5 million CDR3-containing paired-end reads were obtained from each sample. First-strand cDNA was synthesized from all RNA with the Mint cDNA synthesis kit, primed by a TRBC-specific oligonucleotide. Following uracil-DNA glycosylase treatment, a first 18-cycle PCR with universal primers M1SS and BC2_uni_R was performed on all cDNA. The study's processing was this. For normalization, 1 million high-quality reads were randomly selected from each sample, with every read carrying a distinct molecular identifier. Reads with shared molecular identifiers were discarded instead of being binned into consensus sequences. MiTCR, with a Q25 quality threshold and the strictest error-elimination algorithm, was used for CDR3 identification, clonotype clustering and error correction. A nonparametric unseen species model with Euler transformation was used to estimate a lower bound on total TCR beta diversity. Through fastp at Q25 and MiXCR, TCRdb rebuilt clones from the public reads, retaining in-frame beta chains. Rows with one shared CDR3 protein collapse into an entry with the most common genes and DNA. These V and J calls are TCRdb output, not the study's own analysis. The sample table contains about 600,000 distinct CDR3 sequences; only one count was recorded for more than 45% of them. Of the sample, around 23% is held by the ten largest clones.

Recombination connected TRBV20-1 to TRBJ2-5; a stretch of 11 junction bases matches TRBD1. The TCR sequence derives from a man older than 75 in good health. Sequencing input: blood. The DNA sequence reads TGCAGTGCTAGAGATGGACAGGGGGCGGGGGAGACCCAGTACTTC. Translated, it reads CSARDGQGAGETQYF.